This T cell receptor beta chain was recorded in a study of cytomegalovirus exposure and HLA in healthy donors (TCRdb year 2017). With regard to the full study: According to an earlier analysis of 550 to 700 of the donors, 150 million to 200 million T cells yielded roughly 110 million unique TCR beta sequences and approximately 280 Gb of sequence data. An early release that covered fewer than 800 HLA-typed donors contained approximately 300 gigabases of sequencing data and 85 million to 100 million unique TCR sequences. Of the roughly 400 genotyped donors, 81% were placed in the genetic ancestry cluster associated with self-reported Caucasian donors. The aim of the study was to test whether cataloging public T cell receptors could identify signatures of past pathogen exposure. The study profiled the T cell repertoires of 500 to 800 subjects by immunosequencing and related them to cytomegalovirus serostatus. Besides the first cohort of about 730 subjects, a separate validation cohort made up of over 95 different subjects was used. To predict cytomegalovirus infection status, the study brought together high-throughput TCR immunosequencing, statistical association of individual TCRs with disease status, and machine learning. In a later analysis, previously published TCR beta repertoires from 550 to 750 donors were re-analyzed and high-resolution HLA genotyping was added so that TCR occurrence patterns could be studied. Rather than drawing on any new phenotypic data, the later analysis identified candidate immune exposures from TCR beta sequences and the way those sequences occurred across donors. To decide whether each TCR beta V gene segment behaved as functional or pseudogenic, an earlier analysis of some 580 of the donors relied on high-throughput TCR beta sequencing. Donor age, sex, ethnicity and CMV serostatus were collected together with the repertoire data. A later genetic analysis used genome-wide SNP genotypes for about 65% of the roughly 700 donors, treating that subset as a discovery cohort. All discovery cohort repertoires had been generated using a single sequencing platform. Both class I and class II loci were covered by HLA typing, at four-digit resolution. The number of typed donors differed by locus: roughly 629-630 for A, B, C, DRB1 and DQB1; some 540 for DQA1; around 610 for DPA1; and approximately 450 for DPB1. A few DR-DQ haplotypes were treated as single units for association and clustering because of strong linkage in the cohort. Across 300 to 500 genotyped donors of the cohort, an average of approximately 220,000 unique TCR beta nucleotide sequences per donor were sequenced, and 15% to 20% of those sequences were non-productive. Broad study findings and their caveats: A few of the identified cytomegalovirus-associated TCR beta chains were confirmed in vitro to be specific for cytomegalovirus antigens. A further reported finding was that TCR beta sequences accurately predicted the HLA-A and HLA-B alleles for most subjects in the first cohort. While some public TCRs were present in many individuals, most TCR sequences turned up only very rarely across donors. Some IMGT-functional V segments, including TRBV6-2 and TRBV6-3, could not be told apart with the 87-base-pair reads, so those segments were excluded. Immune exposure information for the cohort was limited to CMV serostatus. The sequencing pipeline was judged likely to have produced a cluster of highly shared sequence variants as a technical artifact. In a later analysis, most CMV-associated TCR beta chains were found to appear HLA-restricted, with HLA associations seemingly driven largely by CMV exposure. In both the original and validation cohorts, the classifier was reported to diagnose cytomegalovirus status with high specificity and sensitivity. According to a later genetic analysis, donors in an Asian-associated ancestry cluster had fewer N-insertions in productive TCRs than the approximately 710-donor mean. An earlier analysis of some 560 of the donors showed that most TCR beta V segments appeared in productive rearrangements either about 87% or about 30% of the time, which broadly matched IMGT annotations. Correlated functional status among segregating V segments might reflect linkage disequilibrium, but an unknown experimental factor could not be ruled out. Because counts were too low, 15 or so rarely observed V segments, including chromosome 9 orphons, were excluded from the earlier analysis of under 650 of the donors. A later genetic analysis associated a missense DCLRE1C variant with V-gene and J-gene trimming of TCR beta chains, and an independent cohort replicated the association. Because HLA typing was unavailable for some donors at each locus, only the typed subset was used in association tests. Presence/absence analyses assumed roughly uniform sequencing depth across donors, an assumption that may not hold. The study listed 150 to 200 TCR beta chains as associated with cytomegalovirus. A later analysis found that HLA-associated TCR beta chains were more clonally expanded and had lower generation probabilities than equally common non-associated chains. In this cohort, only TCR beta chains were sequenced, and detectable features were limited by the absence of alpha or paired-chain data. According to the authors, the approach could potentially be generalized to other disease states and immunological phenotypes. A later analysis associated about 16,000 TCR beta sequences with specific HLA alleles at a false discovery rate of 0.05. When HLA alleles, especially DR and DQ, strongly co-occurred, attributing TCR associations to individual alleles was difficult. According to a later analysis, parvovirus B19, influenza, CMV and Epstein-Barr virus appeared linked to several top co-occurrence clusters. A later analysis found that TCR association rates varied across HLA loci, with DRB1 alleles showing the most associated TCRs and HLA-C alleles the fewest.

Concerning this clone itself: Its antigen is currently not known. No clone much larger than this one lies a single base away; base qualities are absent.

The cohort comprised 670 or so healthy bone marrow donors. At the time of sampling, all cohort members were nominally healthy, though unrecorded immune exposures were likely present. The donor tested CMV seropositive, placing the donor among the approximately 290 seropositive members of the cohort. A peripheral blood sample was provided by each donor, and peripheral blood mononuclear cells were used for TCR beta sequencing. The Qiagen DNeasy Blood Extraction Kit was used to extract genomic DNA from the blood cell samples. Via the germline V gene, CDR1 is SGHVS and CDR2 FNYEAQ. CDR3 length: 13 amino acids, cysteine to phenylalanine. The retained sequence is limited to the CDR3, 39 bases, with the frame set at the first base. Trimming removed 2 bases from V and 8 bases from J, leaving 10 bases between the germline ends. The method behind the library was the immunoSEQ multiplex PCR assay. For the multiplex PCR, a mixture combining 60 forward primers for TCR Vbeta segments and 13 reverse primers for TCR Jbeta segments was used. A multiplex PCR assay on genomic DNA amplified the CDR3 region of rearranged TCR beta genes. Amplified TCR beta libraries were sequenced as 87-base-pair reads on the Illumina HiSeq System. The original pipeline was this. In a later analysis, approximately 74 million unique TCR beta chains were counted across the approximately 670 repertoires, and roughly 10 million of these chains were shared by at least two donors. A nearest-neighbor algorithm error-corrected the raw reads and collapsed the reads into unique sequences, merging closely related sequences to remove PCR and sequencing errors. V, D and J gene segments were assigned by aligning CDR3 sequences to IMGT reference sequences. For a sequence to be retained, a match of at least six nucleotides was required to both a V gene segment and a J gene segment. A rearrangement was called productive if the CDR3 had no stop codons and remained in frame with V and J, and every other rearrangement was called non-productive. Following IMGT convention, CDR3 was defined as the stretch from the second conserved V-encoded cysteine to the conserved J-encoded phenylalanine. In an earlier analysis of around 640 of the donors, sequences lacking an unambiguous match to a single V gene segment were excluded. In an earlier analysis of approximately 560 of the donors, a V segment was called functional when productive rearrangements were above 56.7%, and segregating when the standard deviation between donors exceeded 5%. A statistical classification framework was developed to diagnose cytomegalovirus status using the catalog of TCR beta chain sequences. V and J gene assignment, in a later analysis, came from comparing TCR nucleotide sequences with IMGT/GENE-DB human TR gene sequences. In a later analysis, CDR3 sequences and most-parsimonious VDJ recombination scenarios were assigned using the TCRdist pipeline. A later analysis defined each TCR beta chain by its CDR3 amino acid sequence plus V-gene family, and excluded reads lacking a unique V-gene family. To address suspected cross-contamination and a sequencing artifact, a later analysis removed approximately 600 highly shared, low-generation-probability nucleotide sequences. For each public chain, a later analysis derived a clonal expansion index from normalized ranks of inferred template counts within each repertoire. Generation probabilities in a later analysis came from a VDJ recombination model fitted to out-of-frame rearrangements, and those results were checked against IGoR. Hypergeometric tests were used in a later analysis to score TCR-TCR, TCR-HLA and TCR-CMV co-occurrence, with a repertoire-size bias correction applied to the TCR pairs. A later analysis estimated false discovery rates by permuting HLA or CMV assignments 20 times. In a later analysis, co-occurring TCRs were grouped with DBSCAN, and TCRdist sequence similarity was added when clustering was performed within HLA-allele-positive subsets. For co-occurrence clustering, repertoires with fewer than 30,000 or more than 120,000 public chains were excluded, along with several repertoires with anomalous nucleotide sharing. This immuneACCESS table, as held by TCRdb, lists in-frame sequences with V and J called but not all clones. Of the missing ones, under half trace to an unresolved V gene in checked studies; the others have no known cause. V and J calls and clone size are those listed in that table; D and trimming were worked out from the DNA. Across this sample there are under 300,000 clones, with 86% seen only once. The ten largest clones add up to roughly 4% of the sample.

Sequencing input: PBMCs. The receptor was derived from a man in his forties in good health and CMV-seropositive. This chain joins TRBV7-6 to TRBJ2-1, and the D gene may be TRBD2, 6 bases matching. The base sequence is TGTGCCAGCAGCTTAATTAGCGGTCATGAGCAGTTCTTC. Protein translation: CASSLISGHEQFF.